This T cell receptor beta chain was sequenced during a study of blood T cell repertoires in COVID-19. Assay: immunoSEQ multiplex PCR; the TCRdb copy retains only in-frame clones and omits some. The data show 200,000 to 250,000 clones, more than 85% seen once. V lost 5 bases and J 5 bases, leaving 20 bases between the germline ends. Germline V gives CDR1 SGHRS, CDR2 YFSETQ. CDR3 size: 15 residues. This receptor was taken from a man aged 55 to 70 with acute or convalescent COVID-19. This chain joins TRBV5-1 and TRBJ2-7; D might be TRBD2 (6 bases). The source material was peripheral blood. This CDR3 reads CASSRTRGGIHEQYF. For the CDR3, the DNA is TGCGCCAGCAGTCGTACCCGGGGAGGCATCCACGAGCAGTACTTC.